This passage covers 2 T cell receptor beta chains from one sample sequenced in a study of regulatory T cells in long-lasting Graves disease. This sample's time point: newly diagnosed GD, antithyroid drugs for less than 3 months. There was RNA extracted from PBMCs, and the TCR library was made from it. CDR3 regions were amplified by Arm-PCR using iRepertoire HTBI primers to build TCR beta libraries. TCRdb re-called the multiplex PCR reads with MiXCR, one entry per CDR3 protein. The sample lists under 800,000 distinct CDR3 sequences, less than 20% seen once, with approximately 18% in the top ten. These data were also filed under a second study, of T cells in Graves' hyperthyroidism and ophthalmopathy.

The sample in question was peripheral blood mononuclear cells (PBMCs), obtained at new diagnosis, from a patient treated with antithyroid drugs. Receptor source: a woman aged 30 to 39 with Graves disease.

In this sample, this clonotype turned up many times. Germline and junction disagree at one end, which may indicate a read error. The chain has TRBV27 and TRBJ2-1, with D perhaps TRBD2 (7 bases). The CDR3 contains 15 residues. Germline lookup yields CDR1 MNHEY and CDR2 SMNVEV (reference sequence). The CDR3: CASSFRSGMTGEQLF. The CDR3 coding sequence is TGTGCCAGCAGTTTTAGGAGCGGGATGACAGGCGAGCAGCTCTTC.

The sample holds many counts of this clonotype. The V gene is TRBV12-3 or TRBV12-4, the J gene TRBJ1-5; 7 positions match TRBD1. The CDR3 covers 13 residues. V shed 6 bases, J shed 4 bases, and the junction held 3 bases outside the gene matches. CDR3 nucleotide sequence: TGTGCCAGCAGGGAACAGGGGAATCAGCCCCAGCATTTT. This gives the protein CASREQGNQPQHF.